This T cell receptor (beta chain) was identified in a study of T cells in Graves' hyperthyroidism and ophthalmopathy. Study-wide points: Model predictions of ophthalmopathy came a median approximately 6.2 months before onset.

For Graves' hyperthyroidism to be stable, ophthalmopathy could not progress within 18 months. Fresh peripheral blood, 7.5 to 10 ml of it, supplied the PBMCs. TCR beta CDR3 sequences were amplified from RNA transcripts. The HTBI primer set drove a first-round RT-PCR of the TCR CDR3. TCRdb called the multiplex PCR reads again in MiXCR, with one record for every CDR3 protein. The sample gives about 420,000 distinct CDR3 sequences, 15% to 18% of which show up once; over 7.5% is in the top ten. From germline, CDR1 is SGHDT and CDR2 YYEEEE. V lost 4 bases to trimming and J lost 4 bases, with 20 bases between them. The CDR3 sequence is 16 residues long. The sample holds many counts of this clonotype. Antigen: not known.

The source of this sequence is a woman younger than 35 with Graves' hyperthyroidism. Sequencing input: blood. The chain couples TRBV5-6 to TRBJ1-2, with D possibly matching TRBD1 (6 bases). CDR3 sequence reads: CASSQLTGPRLYGYTF. CDR3 coding DNA: TGTGCCAGCAGCCAATTGACAGGCCCGAGACTCTATGGCTACACCTTC.